The sequence of this T cell receptor beta chain was determined in a study of TIL therapy for anti-PD-1-resistant metastatic lung cancer listed by TCRdb under 2021. A note on the overall study: Enrolled patients had a median age of almost 55 years (range roughly 38-80) and a median tumor PD-L1 proportion score of around 5.9%. The cohort was composed predominantly of lung adenocarcinoma, with a handful of EGFR-mutant and two ALK-rearranged tumors included, and half of patients were identified as current or former smokers. T cell receptor beta sequencing of tumor and peripheral blood served to follow clonotypes across the tumor, the expanded TIL product, and serial blood samples. A median non-synonymous tumor mutation burden of under 1.9 mutations per megabase was determined across the cohort by whole-exome sequencing.

CDR1 and CDR2, looked up from the germline V gene, are SGHRS and YFSETQ. From the cysteine through the phenylalanine, the CDR3 covers 15 amino acids. The CDR3 DNA has 45 bases and is translated from base 1. For this chain, trimming is 4 bases at the V end and 4 bases at the J end, and the number of junction bases without a gene match is 6. This clone qualifies as medium-sized (0.01 to 0.1%). Its antigen is not yet known. Nothing much larger sits one base from this clone, and base qualities are not available. The sample's time point, from its label and the paper: pre-treatment sample, taken before nivolumab and TIL therapy. Baseline tumor samples were excised metastases, mostly pleural nodules or supraclavicular lymph nodes, from the same resection used to grow TIL. Tumors were harvested prior to any PD-1/PD-L1 blockade, after which nivolumab was administered to patients, and lymphodepletion, expanded TIL infusion and IL-2 were given to patients who progressed. Between late 2017 and early 2020, a dual-center phase I trial enrolled adults who had stage 4 NSCLC. The samples were obtained from a phase I trial that was single-arm and open-label and tested tumor-infiltrating lymphocyte therapy combined with nivolumab in advanced non-small cell lung cancer. For each resected tumor, portions were snap-frozen in liquid nitrogen and kept at -80 degrees C. Tumor regions of interest were chosen on H&E sections by laser-capture macrodissection, pulverized into about 15 mg aliquots, and extracted with Qiagen Allprep kits.

TCR beta CDR3 regions were amplified from genomic DNA by bias-controlled multiplex PCR with the immunoSEQ v3 hsTCRB kit. The TCR libraries were sequenced on an Illumina NextSeq 500 to around 1.9 million read pairs for survey level or 5-6 million read pairs for deep level. The original pipeline was this. The immunoSEQ Analyzer software assigned V, D and J genes, filtered out non-productive sequences, and reported clonality. Repertoires were compared by productive Simpson clonality and by the Morisita overlap index of productive TRB rearrangements between infused TIL and blood. In its TCRdb copy, this immuneACCESS table keeps in-frame sequences only and misses some clones. Where compared with another copy, unresolved V genes explain less than half of these, and the others have no known cause. D and trimming come from the DNA, and the V and J calls and clone size come from that table. This sample comprises thousands of clones, 66% of them detected only once. About a sixth of the sample is held by the ten biggest clonotypes.

Paper-wide results and their limitations: The study protocol defined all tumor marker inferences as exploratory. Compared with baseline intratumoral T cells, expanded TIL cultures were more clonal and less diverse (median clonality roughly 6.5% vs 31%, p < 0.0001). The cohort was highly selected, including more treatment-naive, never-smoker and oncogene-addicted patients than is typical, which limits generalizability. High clonal turnover was observed in TIL culture, with many enriched product clones not detected in the baseline tumor, which suggested clonal contraction rather than faithful expansion.

This receptor was taken from a person between 30 and 80 years old with non-small cell lung cancer. In this chain, TRBV5-1 is recombined with TRBJ2-2, with TRBD1 matching 8 junction bases. Sequenced material: tumor tissue, taken at baseline. The CDR3 protein sequence reads: CASSPDRAGTGELFF. The nucleotide sequence is given as TGCGCCAGCAGCCCGGACAGGGCGGGCACCGGGGAGCTGTTTTTT.